There are a few counts of the clone carrying this T cell receptor beta chain. Its matching antigen is unknown. Sample time point: newly diagnosed GD, antithyroid drugs for less than 3 months. TCR sequences were obtained from RNA taken from PBMCs. The data stem from a study of regulatory T cells in long-lasting Graves disease. Study at large: Patients with new Graves' disease had used antithyroid drugs below 3 months. The study's findings and limits: Having few samples may have compromised the accuracy. A greater number of public clonotypes (around 2,700) was shared by persistent patients than by new patients (around 1,000).

Building the TCR beta libraries relied on iRepertoire HTBI primers, and CDR3 regions underwent Arm-PCR. From the multiplex PCR reads, TCRdb called clonotypes with MiXCR, one entry per CDR3 protein. The sample has under 800,000 distinct CDR3 sequences, roughly 15% seen once. The CDR3 loop spans 15 amino acids. The trim removed 1 base at V and 0 bases at J, leaving 1 base unmatched. Germline-derived CDR1 and CDR2 are DFQATT and SNEGSKA (reference sequence). The data were also submitted as part of a second study, on T cells in Graves' hyperthyroidism and ophthalmopathy. According to that study: Blood held most thyroid clonotypes expanded above 0.001 frequency.

The sample consisted of peripheral blood mononuclear cells (PBMCs), taken at new diagnosis, from a patient treated with antithyroid drugs. The chain links TRBV20-1 to TRBJ2-7; 12 positions match TRBD2. This TCR was sampled from a woman in her 30s with Graves disease. CDR3 amino acids: CSARGTSGVSYEQYF. The CDR3 DNA reads as TGCAGTGCTAGAGGGACTAGCGGGGTCTCCTACGAGCAGTACTTC.